These T cell receptor beta chains were read from a single sample in a study of T cells in Graves' hyperthyroidism and ophthalmopathy. Each CDR3 protein gets one entry after TCRdb re-called the multiplex PCR reads with MiXCR. The profile shows approximately 330,000 distinct CDR3 sequences, roughly 13% of them singletons. The sample comprised blood. All receptors come from a woman in her 40s with Graves' ophthalmopathy. CDR3s include the opening cysteine and the closing phenylalanine or tryptophan. D genes are given only for firm matches. Not all rows give a size; the values are once, few, many and, for expanded clones, a class.

J	size	D	V	CDR3	DNA
TRBJ2-7	many	-	TRBV6-2/TRBV6-3	CASAEPGFSYEQYF	TGTGCCAGCGCCGAGCCAGGGTTCTCCTACGAGCAGTACTTC
TRBJ2-2	-	TRBD2	TRBV5-6	CASSSMAGIAGHGELFF	TGTGCCAGCAGCTCAATGGCTGGAATAGCGGGTCACGGGGAGCTGTTTTTT
TRBJ1-1	many	-	TRBV28	CASNRGGEAFF	TGTGCCAGCAATCGGGGCGGTGAAGCTTTCTTT
TRBJ1-2	many	-	TRBV6-1	CASSPRDGYTF	TGTGCCAGCAGCCCCCGAGATGGCTACACCTTC
TRBJ2-1	many	TRBD2	TRBV20-1	CSAALAGARAYNEQFF	TGCAGTGCTGCCCTAGCGGGAGCAAGGGCCTACAATGAGCAGTTCTTC
TRBJ2-3	many	-	TRBV18	CATQVEITDTQYF	TGTGCCACCCAAGTCGAAATCACAGATACGCAGTATTTT
TRBJ1-1	many	-	TRBV12-3/TRBV12-4	CASSLYPQGVAEAFF	TGTGCCAGCAGTTTGTACCCTCAGGGTGTTGCTGAAGCTTTCTTT
TRBJ2-7	many	TRBD2	TRBV29-1	CSVAGLAGVASYEQYF	TGCAGCGTTGCTGGACTAGCGGGGGTTGCAAGCTACGAGCAGTACTTC
TRBJ2-7	-	-	TRBV5-4	CASSLSGIYEQYF	TGTGCCAGCAGCTTGTCAGGGATCTACGAGCAGTACTTC
TRBJ2-1	many	-	TRBV28	CASSSWENTYNEQFF	TGTGCCAGCAGCAGTTGGGAAAACACTTACAATGAGCAGTTCTTC
TRBJ2-7	many	-	TRBV5-1	CASSYGLKGEQYF	TGCGCCAGCAGCTATGGACTGAAGGGGGAGCAGTACTTC
TRBJ1-4	many	-	TRBV6-1	CASSYTGTSGEKLFF	TGTGCCAGCAGCTACACCGGGACCTCGGGAGAAAAACTGTTTTTT
TRBJ2-1	many	-	TRBV27	CASRPTVYNEQFF	TGTGCCAGCAGGCCGACCGTCTACAATGAGCAGTTCTTC
TRBJ1-3	-	TRBD1	TRBV4-1	CASSQEDREGNTIYF	TGCGCCAGCAGCCAAGAAGACAGGGAGGGAAACACCATATATTTT
TRBJ2-1	few	TRBD2	TRBV6-1	CASSKLAGRNEQFF	TGTGCCAGCAGTAAACTAGCGGGACGGAATGAGCAGTTCTTC
TRBJ2-5	many	TRBD2	TRBV20-1	CSARVPLAGMETQYF	TGCAGTGCTAGAGTCCCACTAGCGGGAATGGAGACCCAGTACTTC
TRBJ2-2	-	-	TRBV6-1	CASTWVPTGLMNTGELFF	TGTGCCAGCACCTGGGTCCCCACAGGGCTAATGAACACCGGGGAGCTGTTTTTT
TRBJ2-3	many	-	TRBV30	CAWRGRVMGDTQYF	TGTGCCTGGAGGGGCAGGGTAATGGGAGATACGCAGTATTTT
TRBJ2-7	many	TRBD1	TRBV27	CASSPSRGPYEQYF	TGTGCCAGCAGTCCCTCGAGGGGGCCCTACGAGCAGTACTTC
TRBJ2-2	many	-	TRBV28	CASSFSRGTGELFF	TGTGCCAGCAGTTTTTCGCGGGGCACCGGGGAGCTGTTTTTT
TRBJ1-3	few	-	TRBV28	CASGLGYSGNTIYF	TGTGCCAGCGGCCTCGGGTACTCTGGAAACACCATATATTTT
TRBJ2-1	many	-	TRBV28	CASSFLERFYNEQFF	TGTGCCAGCAGTTTTTTAGAGAGGTTTTACAATGAGCAGTTCTTC
TRBJ2-7	-	-	TRBV6-1	CASSEFGGEPYEQYF	TGTGCCAGCAGTGAATTTGGGGGTGAGCCCTACGAGCAGTACTTC
TRBJ2-1	many	TRBD2	TRBV20-1	CSAAGTSLYNEQFF	TGCAGTGCTGCCGGGACTAGCCTTTACAATGAGCAGTTCTTC
TRBJ1-1	few	-	TRBV18	CASSPKPTGLNTEAFF	TGTGCCAGCTCACCAAAGCCGACAGGACTGAACACTGAAGCTTTCTTT
TRBJ2-5	once	TRBD1	TRBV7-9	CASSSREGTGTQYF	TGTGCCAGCAGCAGCCGTGAAGGGACAGGGACCCAGTACTTC
TRBJ2-7	many	-	TRBV15	CATRSPTAYEQYF	TGTGCCACCAGGAGCCCCACAGCCTACGAGCAGTACTTC
TRBJ2-2	few	-	TRBV14	CASSQAYRATGELFF	TGTGCCAGCAGCCAAGCCTACAGGGCCACCGGGGAGCTGTTTTTT
TRBJ2-5	many	-	TRBV2	CASSDGWTVGETQYF	TGTGCCAGCAGTGATGGGTGGACAGTTGGTGAGACCCAGTACTTC
TRBJ2-5	many	TRBD2	TRBV6-5	CASSSQRGRRETQYF	TGTGCCAGCAGTTCCCAGCGGGGTCGCCGGGAGACCCAGTACTTC
TRBJ2-1	few	TRBD2	TRBV3-1	CASSQDWGLAGAYNEQFF	TGTGCCAGCAGCCAAGACTGGGGACTAGCGGGGGCCTACAATGAGCAGTTCTTC
TRBJ1-5	few	TRBD1	TRBV19	CASSTRQGSGNQPQHF	TGTGCCAGTAGTACCCGACAGGGATCAGGCAATCAGCCCCAGCATTTT
TRBJ2-7	many	TRBD1	TRBV29-1	CSVEGQGTYEQYF	TGCAGCGTTGAAGGACAGGGAACCTACGAGCAGTACTTC
TRBJ1-5	few	-	TRBV11-2	CASSLGYRVQPQHF	TGTGCCAGCAGCTTGGGATACAGGGTCCAGCCCCAGCATTTT
TRBJ2-1	many	-	TRBV7-2	CASSFGPRRDEQFF	TGTGCCAGCAGCTTTGGTCCCCGTAGGGATGAGCAGTTCTTC
TRBJ2-5	many	TRBD2	TRBV2	CASNLAGRSGETQYF	TGTGCCAGCAACTTAGCGGGTCGAAGCGGAGAGACCCAGTACTTC
TRBJ1-4	many	TRBD1	TRBV28	CASQGATNEKLFF	TGTGCCAGCCAGGGGGCAACTAATGAAAAACTGTTTTTT
TRBJ2-5	many	-	TRBV6-1	CASSEAHRGSWNRLSIQYF	TGTGCCAGCAGTGAAGCTCATCGTGGAAGTTGGAACCGATTGTCTATCCAGTACTTC
TRBJ2-7	many	TRBD1	TRBV11-2	CASSLEGTGLSSYEQYF	TGTGCCAGCAGCTTAGAGGGGACAGGCCTCTCCTCCTACGAGCAGTACTTC
TRBJ2-2	few	-	TRBV29-1	CSVEVTPGGAGELFF	TGCAGCGTTGAAGTTACGCCAGGGGGGGCCGGGGAGCTGTTTTTT